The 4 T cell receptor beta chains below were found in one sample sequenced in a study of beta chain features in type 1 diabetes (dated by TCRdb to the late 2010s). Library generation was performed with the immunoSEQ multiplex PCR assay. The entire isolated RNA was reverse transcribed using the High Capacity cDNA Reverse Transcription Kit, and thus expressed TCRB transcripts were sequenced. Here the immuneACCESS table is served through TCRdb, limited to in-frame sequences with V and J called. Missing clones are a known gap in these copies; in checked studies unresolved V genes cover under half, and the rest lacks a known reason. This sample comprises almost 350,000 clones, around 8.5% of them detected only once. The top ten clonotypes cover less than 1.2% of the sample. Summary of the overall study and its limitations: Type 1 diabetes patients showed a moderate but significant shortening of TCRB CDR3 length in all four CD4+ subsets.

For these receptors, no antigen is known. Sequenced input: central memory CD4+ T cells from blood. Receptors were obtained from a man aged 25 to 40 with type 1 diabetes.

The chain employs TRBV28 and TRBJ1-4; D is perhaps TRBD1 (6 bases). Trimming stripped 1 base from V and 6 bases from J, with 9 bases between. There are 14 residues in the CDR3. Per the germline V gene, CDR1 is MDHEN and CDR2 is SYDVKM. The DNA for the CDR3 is TGTGCCAGCAGTTTATCCGAGGGGGATGAAAAACTGTTTTTT. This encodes CASSLSEGDEKLFF.

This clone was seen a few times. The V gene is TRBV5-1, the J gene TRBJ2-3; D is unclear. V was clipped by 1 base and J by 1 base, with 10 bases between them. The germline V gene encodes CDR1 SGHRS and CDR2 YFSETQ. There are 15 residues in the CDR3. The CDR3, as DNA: TGCGCCAGCAGCTTGCTAGGAGTTCGCACAGATACGCAGTATTTT. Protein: CASSLLGVRTDTQYF.

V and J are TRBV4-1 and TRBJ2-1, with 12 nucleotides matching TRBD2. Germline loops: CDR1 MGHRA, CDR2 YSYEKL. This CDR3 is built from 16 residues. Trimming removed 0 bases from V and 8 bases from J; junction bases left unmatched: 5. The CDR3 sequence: CASSQDLAGGPYEQFF. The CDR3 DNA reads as TGCGCCAGCAGCCAAGATCTAGCGGGGGGGCCGTATGAGCAGTTCTTC.

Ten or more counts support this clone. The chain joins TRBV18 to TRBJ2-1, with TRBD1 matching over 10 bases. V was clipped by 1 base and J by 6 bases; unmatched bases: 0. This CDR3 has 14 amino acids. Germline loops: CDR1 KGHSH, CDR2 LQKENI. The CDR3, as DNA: TGTGCCAGCTCACCACGACAGGGGGCCAATGAGCAGTTCTTC. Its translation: CASSPRQGANEQFF.